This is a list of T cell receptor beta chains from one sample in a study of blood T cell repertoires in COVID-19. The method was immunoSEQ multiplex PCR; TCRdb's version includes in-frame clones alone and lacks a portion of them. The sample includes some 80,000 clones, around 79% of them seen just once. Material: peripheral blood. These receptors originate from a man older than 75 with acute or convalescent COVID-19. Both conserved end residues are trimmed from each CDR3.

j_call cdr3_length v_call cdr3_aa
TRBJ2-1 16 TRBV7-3 ASSLLGQVGTSYNEQF
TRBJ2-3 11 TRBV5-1 ASSYGVADTQY
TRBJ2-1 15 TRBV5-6 ASSLPGTSGRDNEQF
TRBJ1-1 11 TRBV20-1 SASFPGGTEAF
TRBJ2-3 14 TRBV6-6 ASSYSNTGSTDTQY
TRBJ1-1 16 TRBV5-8 ASSSLTGTGIMNTEAF
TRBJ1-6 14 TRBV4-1 ASSQEQGAGNSPLH
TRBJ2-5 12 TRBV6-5 ASRPGRDRTSQY
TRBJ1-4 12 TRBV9 ASSPGVSPEKLF
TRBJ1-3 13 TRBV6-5 ASSYGQTSGNTIY
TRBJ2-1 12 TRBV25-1 ASSESDRYNEQF
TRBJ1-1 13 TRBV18 ASSPKTVMNTEAF
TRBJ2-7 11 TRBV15 ATREAGAYEQY
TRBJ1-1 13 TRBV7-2 ASSFPDRPNTEAF
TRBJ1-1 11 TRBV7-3 ASSSDRNTEAF
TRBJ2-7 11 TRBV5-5 ASSRQGAGEQY
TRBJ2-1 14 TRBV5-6 ASSRGTGSSYNEQF
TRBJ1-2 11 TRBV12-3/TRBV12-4 ASSNTGGYGYT
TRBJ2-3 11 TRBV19 ASLQGASGTQY
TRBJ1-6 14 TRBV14 ASSQATQAVGSPLH
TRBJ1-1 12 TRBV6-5 ASSRGQVNTEAF
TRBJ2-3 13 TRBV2 ASSNTGMETDTQY
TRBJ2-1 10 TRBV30 AWAGLYNEQF
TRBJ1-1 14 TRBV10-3 AISGSPGQGGTEAF
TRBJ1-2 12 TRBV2 ASSYSGQGSGYT
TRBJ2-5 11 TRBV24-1 ATSGGAGETQY
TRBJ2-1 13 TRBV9 ASSVAGGNDNEQF
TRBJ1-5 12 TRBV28 ASSPRSLRQPQH
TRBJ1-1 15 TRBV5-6 ASSLRLGGTSNTEAF
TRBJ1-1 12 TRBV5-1 ASSLAGGNTEAF
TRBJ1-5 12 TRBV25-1 ASSGDRGAQPQH
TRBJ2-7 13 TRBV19 ASTQTGRGWTEQY
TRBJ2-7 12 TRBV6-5 ASSLRQGGLEQY
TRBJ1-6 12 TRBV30 AWIPGGYNSPLH
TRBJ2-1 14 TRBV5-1 ASSLGLASSYNEQF
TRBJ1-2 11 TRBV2 ASSEVRASGYT
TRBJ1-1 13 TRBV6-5 ASSPLQGGANEAF
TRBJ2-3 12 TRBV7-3 ASSPKRGSGTQY
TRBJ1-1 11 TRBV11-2 ASSRDINTEAF
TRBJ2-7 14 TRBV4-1 ASSQSVGTGGREQY
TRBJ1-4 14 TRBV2 ASSRAPGATNEKLF
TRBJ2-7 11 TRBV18 ASTLQGPYEQY
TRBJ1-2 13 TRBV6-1 ASSEAGGGRLGYT